These T cell receptor beta chains were read from a single sample in a study of blood T cell repertoires in COVID-19. Some clones are missing from TCRdb's copy, which holds only in-frame ones; the method was immunoSEQ multiplex PCR. The table shows about 370,000 clones, with approximately 90% occurring only once. Sequenced input: PBMCs or T cells enriched from blood (not recorded which). All receptors derive from a woman aged 35 to 49 who had been exposed to COVID-19. CDR3s include the opening cysteine and the closing phenylalanine or tryptophan. The D gene is left open where the match is weak. Clone size is given for some rows only: seen once, a few or many times, or a class if the clone is expanded.

CDR3nt: TGTGCCAGCACCGACGGGGGGGATGCTAATTCACCCCTCCACTTT
CDR3aa: CASTDGGDANSPLHF
v_gene: TRBV6-5
j_gene: TRBJ1-6
d_gene: NA
abundance: NA

CDR3nt: TGTGCCAGCAGCCTTCCCCCGACAGCGAACACTGAAGCTTTCTTT
CDR3aa: CASSLPPTANTEAFF
v_gene: TRBV11-2
j_gene: TRBJ1-1
d_gene: NA
abundance: NA

CDR3nt: TGTGCCAGCTCACCAACAGGGAACGGTTCACCCCTCCACTTT
CDR3aa: CASSPTGNGSPLHF
v_gene: TRBV18
j_gene: TRBJ1-6
d_gene: NA
abundance: NA

CDR3nt: TGTGCCAGCAGCTTATCGGGGGATCAGCCCCAGCATTTT
CDR3aa: CASSLSGDQPQHF
v_gene: TRBV7-9
j_gene: TRBJ1-5
d_gene: NA
abundance: NA

CDR3nt: TGCGCCAGCAGCCAAACTAGCGGGGGTTACAATGAGCAGTTCTTC
CDR3aa: CASSQTSGGYNEQFF
v_gene: TRBV4-1
j_gene: TRBJ2-1
d_gene: TRBD2
abundance: NA

CDR3nt: TGTGCCAGCAGCCCAACAGTAAGCTCTGGGGCCAACGTCCTGACTTTC
CDR3aa: CASSPTVSSGANVLTF
v_gene: TRBV7-9
j_gene: TRBJ2-6
d_gene: NA
abundance: NA

CDR3nt: TGTGCCAGTAGTGGTTACAGGGGGAACACTGAAGCTTTCTTT
CDR3aa: CASSGYRGNTEAFF
v_gene: TRBV19
j_gene: TRBJ1-1
d_gene: TRBD1
abundance: NA

CDR3nt: TGTGCCAGCAGCGGAGGGGGCTCGGAGGAAAAACTGTTTTTT
CDR3aa: CASSGGGSEEKLFF
v_gene: TRBV9
j_gene: TRBJ1-4
d_gene: TRBD1
abundance: NA

CDR3nt: TGTGCCAGCAGCTTAGAGAGGGGGAGAGTCTACGAGCAGTACTTC
CDR3aa: CASSLERGRVYEQYF
v_gene: TRBV11-2
j_gene: TRBJ2-7
d_gene: NA
abundance: NA

CDR3nt: TGTGCCAGCAGCCAACCCCCTGGGGGGGATGGCAATCAGCCCCAGCATTTT
CDR3aa: CASSQPPGGDGNQPQHF
v_gene: TRBV7-9
j_gene: TRBJ1-5
d_gene: NA
abundance: NA

CDR3nt: TGTGCCAGCAGCTTGGGAGAACCTAACTATGGCTACACCTTC
CDR3aa: CASSLGEPNYGYTF
v_gene: TRBV5-6
j_gene: TRBJ1-2
d_gene: NA
abundance: once

CDR3nt: TGTGCCAGCAGCGCAGGGGGTACAACCTACGAGCAGTACTTC
CDR3aa: CASSAGGTTYEQYF
v_gene: TRBV5-4
j_gene: TRBJ2-7
d_gene: TRBD1
abundance: NA

CDR3nt: TGTGCCAGCCGAGGGACAGGTGGGACCTACGAGCAGTACTTC
CDR3aa: CASRGTGGTYEQYF
v_gene: TRBV19
j_gene: TRBJ2-7
d_gene: TRBD1
abundance: NA

CDR3nt: TGTGCCAGCAGCCGACAGGGGCCTAAAGGGGCTTTCTTT
CDR3aa: CASSRQGPKGAFF
v_gene: TRBV7-9
j_gene: TRBJ1-1
d_gene: TRBD1
abundance: NA

CDR3nt: TGTGCCAGGTCGGAGGGGGCCACAGATACGCAGTATTTT
CDR3aa: CARSEGATDTQYF
v_gene: TRBV7-9
j_gene: TRBJ2-3
d_gene: NA
abundance: NA

CDR3nt: TGCGCCAGCAGGGCCGGAGATTACCGGGTCCTATGGCAAGATACGCAGTATTTT
CDR3aa: CASRAGDYRVLWQDTQYF
v_gene: TRBV5-1
j_gene: TRBJ2-3
d_gene: NA
abundance: NA

CDR3nt: TGTGCCAGCTCACCTCAGGGATTCACTGAAGCTTTCTTT
CDR3aa: CASSPQGFTEAFF
v_gene: TRBV18
j_gene: TRBJ1-1
d_gene: NA
abundance: NA

CDR3nt: TGTGCTAGTGGTTTAACCAGGGGGACGGGGACCCAGTACTTC
CDR3aa: CASGLTRGTGTQYF
v_gene: TRBV12-5
j_gene: TRBJ2-5
d_gene: TRBD1
abundance: once

CDR3nt: TGCAGCGTTGCCGCGGACAGGGTCTCAGCTTTCTTT
CDR3aa: CSVAADRVSAFF
v_gene: TRBV29-1
j_gene: TRBJ1-1
d_gene: TRBD1
abundance: NA

CDR3nt: TGCGCCAGCGGCGGCAGGGTGAGCACTGAAGCTTTCTTT
CDR3aa: CASGGRVSTEAFF
v_gene: TRBV10-2
j_gene: TRBJ1-1
d_gene: NA
abundance: NA

CDR3nt: TGTGCCAGCAGGGGGACAGGGGTTCGGGAAAAACTGTTTTTT
CDR3aa: CASRGTGVREKLFF
v_gene: TRBV2
j_gene: TRBJ1-4
d_gene: TRBD1
abundance: NA

CDR3nt: TGTGCCAGTACGGGGGATGCTGAAGCTTTCTTT
CDR3aa: CASTGDAEAFF
v_gene: TRBV19
j_gene: TRBJ1-1
d_gene: NA
abundance: NA

CDR3nt: TGTGCCAGCAGCGGAGGACAGGGGTACGAGCAGTACTTC
CDR3aa: CASSGGQGYEQYF
v_gene: TRBV9
j_gene: TRBJ2-7
d_gene: TRBD1
abundance: NA

CDR3nt: TGTGCCTCCCAAGGGGACTATGGCTACACCTTC
CDR3aa: CASQGDYGYTF
v_gene: TRBV19
j_gene: TRBJ1-2
d_gene: NA
abundance: NA

CDR3nt: TGTGCCAGCAGTTTACAGGGCAATGGCTACACCTTC
CDR3aa: CASSLQGNGYTF
v_gene: TRBV12-3/TRBV12-4
j_gene: TRBJ1-2
d_gene: NA
abundance: NA

CDR3nt: TGTGCCAGCAGTGAACCGGGACAGGGATCCTATGGCTACACCTTC
CDR3aa: CASSEPGQGSYGYTF
v_gene: TRBV25-1
j_gene: TRBJ1-2
d_gene: TRBD1
abundance: NA

CDR3nt: TGTGCCTGGAGCAGGGCTAACTACGAGCAGTACTTC
CDR3aa: CAWSRANYEQYF
v_gene: TRBV30
j_gene: TRBJ2-7
d_gene: NA
abundance: NA

CDR3nt: TGTGCCACCTCACGGGTCCGAAATGAAAAACTGTTTTTT
CDR3aa: CATSRVRNEKLFF
v_gene: TRBV27
j_gene: TRBJ1-4
d_gene: NA
abundance: NA

CDR3nt: TGTGCCAGCTCACCATCACAGGGGGCTCCCCTCCACTTT
CDR3aa: CASSPSQGAPLHF
v_gene: TRBV18
j_gene: TRBJ1-6
d_gene: TRBD1
abundance: NA

CDR3nt: TGTGCCAGCAGTGAAAGTCCGGGGACTGAAGCTTTCTTT
CDR3aa: CASSESPGTEAFF
v_gene: TRBV2
j_gene: TRBJ1-1
d_gene: NA
abundance: NA

CDR3nt: TGTGCCAGCAGATCCCCATACGAGCAGTACTTC
CDR3aa: CASRSPYEQYF
v_gene: TRBV2
j_gene: TRBJ2-7
d_gene: NA
abundance: NA

CDR3nt: TGTGCCAGTAGTACCGGACCGGGACAGGGTTTATGGGGGAACACTGAAGCTTTCTTT
CDR3aa: CASSTGPGQGLWGNTEAFF
v_gene: TRBV19
j_gene: TRBJ1-1
d_gene: TRBD1
abundance: NA

CDR3nt: TGTGCCATCAGGAAAGGAGGGGATGGCGAGGGCGGGGAGCTGTTTTTT
CDR3aa: CAIRKGGDGEGGELFF
v_gene: TRBV10-3
j_gene: TRBJ2-2
d_gene: NA
abundance: NA

CDR3nt: TGTGCCAGCAGCGTCGCGGGGGAAGCTGGGGCCAACGTCCTGACTTTC
CDR3aa: CASSVAGEAGANVLTF
v_gene: TRBV9
j_gene: TRBJ2-6
d_gene: TRBD2
abundance: NA

CDR3nt: TGTGCCAGCAGTGCTACGGGACTAGGAGGTTCGAACACCGGGGAGCTGTTTTTT
CDR3aa: CASSATGLGGSNTGELFF
v_gene: TRBV6-2/TRBV6-3
j_gene: TRBJ2-2
d_gene: TRBD2
abundance: NA

CDR3nt: TGTGCCAGCAGTCATTCAGGTAGTCGTGAAAAACTGTTTTTT
CDR3aa: CASSHSGSREKLFF
v_gene: TRBV5-4
j_gene: TRBJ1-4
d_gene: NA
abundance: NA

CDR3nt: TGCAGCGTGTCCCACAGCGGGATGGCAGATACGCAGTATTTT
CDR3aa: CSVSHSGMADTQYF
v_gene: TRBV29-1
j_gene: TRBJ2-3
d_gene: TRBD2
abundance: NA